The 26 T cell receptor beta chains listed next were all sequenced from one sample in a study of blood T cell repertoires in COVID-19. Generated by immunoSEQ multiplex PCR, the TCRdb table keeps only in-frame clones and is missing some. The sample has around 150,000 clones; about 87% are singletons. The specimen was peripheral blood. These receptor sequences come from a man aged 45 to 65 with active COVID-19.

This chain joins TRBV7-6 and TRBJ1-2; maybe TRBD1 (5 bases). The CDR3 extends over 15 amino acids. Germline V gives CDR1 SGHVS, CDR2 FNYEAQ. Trimming left V 4 bases short and J 3 bases short, with 15 bases between. CDR3 residues: CASSSPTTGHYGYTF. Here the CDR3 DNA reads TGTGCCAGCAGCTCCCCTACAACAGGTCACTATGGCTACACCTTC.

This clone was counted only a few times. V and J are TRBV9 and TRBJ1-5; tentatively, D is TRBD1 (6 bases). This CDR3 comprises 15 residues. V was cut by 0 bases and J by 3 bases, with 10 bases left in between. CDR1 is SGDLS, CDR2 YYNGEE, per germline. CDR3: CASSVGSGDNQPQHF. CDR3 coding DNA: TGTGCCAGCAGCGTAGGGTCAGGGGACAATCAGCCCCAGCATTTT.

The rearrangement joins TRBV7-8 to TRBJ1-2; TRBD1 aligns across 9 bases. The CDR3 has 15 residues. The ends lost 5 bases at V and 7 bases at J; junction bases unmatched: 11. The V gene's germline CDR1 is SGHVS and CDR2 FQNEAQ. CDR3 region: CASSPKPGQGSGYTF. In DNA form, the CDR3 reads TGTGCCAGCAGCCCAAAGCCGGGACAGGGTAGTGGCTACACCTTC.

The chain couples TRBV18 to TRBJ1-2, with 7 bases identical to TRBD1. The CDR3 spans 16 residues. V lost 6 bases, J lost 1 base, and 11 bases stayed unmatched. Germline CDR1 and CDR2: KGHSH and LQKENI. The CDR3 coding sequence is TGTGCCAGCTCGCTCGAATACCGGGACAGTAACTATGGCTACACCTTC. Its translation is CASSLEYRDSNYGYTF.

The chain uses TRBV6-2 or TRBV6-3 and TRBJ2-3, with TRBD2 matching 10 bases. The germline CDR1 and CDR2 sequences are MNHEY and SVGEGT. The ends lost 3 bases at V and 6 bases at J; junction bases unmatched: 6. This CDR3 has 15 amino acids. The CDR3 is CASSYSSGGLDTQYF. The CDR3 coding sequence is TGTGCCAGCAGTTATAGTAGCGGGGGGTTGGATACGCAGTATTTT.

This chain uses TRBV6-2 or TRBV6-3 with TRBJ1-6, with a tentative D call TRBD1 (6 bases). The CDR3 is 15 amino acids. Between the trimmed V and J ends, which lost 6 bases and 7 bases, there was a span of 16 bases. Germline CDR1 reads MNHEY; CDR2 reads SVGEGT. The CDR3 loop reads CASSKTGQPNSPLHF. CDR3 nucleotides: TGTGCCAGCAGCAAGACAGGACAGCCCAATTCACCCCTCCACTTT.

V is TRBV6-5 and J is TRBJ1-1; the D is unclear. Trimming took 7 bases from V and 7 from J, leaving 10 bases between them. CDR1 and CDR2 (germline): MNHEY, SVGAGI. The CDR3 length is 11 residues. The chain's CDR3 is CASMRAGEAFF. CDR3 in DNA: TGTGCCAGCATGAGGGCCGGTGAAGCTTTCTTT.

V is TRBV3-1 (or the pseudogene TRBV3-2) and J is TRBJ2-7; D gene ambiguous. V lost 1 base and J lost 5, with 9 bases in between. This CDR3 has 13 amino acids. The V gene's germline CDR1 is LGHDT and CDR2 YNNKEL (reference sequence). The CDR3 DNA is TGTGCCAGCAGCCAAGGACTCGTCCACGAGCAGTACTTC. Its translation: CASSQGLVHEQYF.

This chain links TRBV5-6 with TRBJ1-2; TRBD1 might be the D (6 bases). Trimming left V 6 bases short and J 4 bases short, with 25 bases between. CDR1 SGHDT and CDR2 YYEEEE come from the germline V gene. CDR3 length: 17 residues. The CDR3 protein is CASTLGPPGHIPYGYTF. In DNA form, the CDR3 reads TGTGCCAGCACCCTTGGACCTCCGGGACACATCCCCTATGGCTACACCTTC.

This chain joins TRBV30 and TRBJ2-2; 8 bases match TRBD2. The CDR3 runs 15 residues. V trimming: 7 bases; J trimming: 4 bases; junction bases outside the gene matches: 11. Germline loops: CDR1 GTSNPN, CDR2 SVGIG (reference sequence). CDR3 residues: CASTRHGGGTGELFF. CDR3 nucleotides: TGTGCCTCTACGCGACACGGGGGGGGCACCGGGGAGCTGTTTTTT.

The chain has TRBV7-2 and TRBJ1-2, with TRBD1 as a possible D gene (6 bases). The CDR3 consists of 14 residues. Germline V gene data show CDR1 as SGHTA and CDR2 as FQGNSA. The germline V and J ends were trimmed by 5 bases and 8 bases, with 18 bases remaining between them. CDR3 sequence: CASSLLGQLYGYTF. The CDR3, as DNA: TGTGCCAGCAGCCTACTAGGACAGTTATACGGCTACACCTTC.

V gene TRBV2 combines with J gene TRBJ1-5; 7 bases are a match to TRBD1. Looked up from germline, CDR1 is SNHLY and CDR2 is FYNNEI. CDR3 length equals 15 residues. With V trimmed by 6 bases and J by 9 bases, 14 bases remained unmatched. The CDR3 is CASRDRQGRERPQHF. The CDR3 DNA reads as TGTGCCAGCAGAGATAGACAGGGAAGAGAGCGGCCCCAGCATTTT.

The rearrangement uses TRBV12-3 or TRBV12-4 and TRBJ2-5; D not resolved. V shed 3 bases and J shed 7 bases, with 6 bases lying between them. The CDR3 loop spans 11 amino acids. CDR3 nucleotides: TGTGCCAGCAGTTTTAGCCGGACCCAGTACTTC. Residues: CASSFSRTQYF.

The table lists this clone with a count of one. The genes are TRBV28 and TRBJ2-1; 13 nucleotides line up with TRBD2. Germline loops: CDR1 MDHEN, CDR2 SYDVKM. Unmatched junction bases numbered 6, after V lost 5 bases and J lost 8 bases. The CDR3 consists of 15 residues. In DNA form, the CDR3 reads TGTGCCAGCAGTGCCCTAGGACTAGCGGGGGATGAGCAGTTCTTC. Residues: CASSALGLAGDEQFF.

J is TRBJ2-7 and V is TRBV20-1, with D hard to call. The CDR3 totals 13 residues. Per the germline V gene, CDR1 is DFQATT and CDR2 is SNEGSKA (reference sequence). V shed 3 bases and J shed 2 bases, with 11 bases lying between them. CDR3 sequence (DNA): TGCAGTGCTAGTCTCGGAGACGCCTACGAGCAGTACTTC. Its protein product is CSASLGDAYEQYF.

This chain connects TRBV5-3 to TRBJ1-5; D is unclear. TRBV5-3 is annotated as an ORF whose role is uncertain. With 5 bases removed from V and 11 bases from J, the gap between germline ends came to 20 bases. The CDR3 runs to 14 residues. CDR3 DNA: TGTGCCAGAAGGTTTTCAGAGGCGAGGAAGACCCAGCATTTT. It codes for CARRFSEARKTQHF.

This chain uses TRBV9 with TRBJ1-6; D gene unclear. Germline V gene sequence: CDR1 SGDLS, CDR2 YYNGEE. V lost 0 bases to trimming and J lost 7 bases, with 8 bases between them. This CDR3 is built from 14 residues. The CDR3 spells CASSVGSQNSPLHF. In nucleotides, the CDR3 is TGTGCCAGCAGCGTAGGGTCGCAGAATTCACCCCTCCACTTT.

The chain couples TRBV27 to TRBJ1-6; D unclear. The CDR3 totals 14 residues. Between the trimmed V and J ends, which lost 0 bases and 7 bases, there was a span of 7 bases. The germline V gene has CDR1 MNHEY and CDR2 SMNVEV (reference sequence). CDR3 loop: CASSLSGGNSPLHF. CDR3 in DNA: TGTGCCAGCAGTTTATCGGGCGGGAATTCACCCCTCCACTTT.

The CDR3 DNA follows: TGTGCCAGCAGCCAAGACAGGGACTCCTACGAGCAGTACTTC. This gives the protein CASSQDRDSYEQYF. This rearrangement joins TRBV3-1 (or the pseudogene TRBV3-2) to TRBJ2-7, with D possibly TRBD1 on 5 matching bases. CDR3 size: 14 residues. Germline CDR1 LGHDT, CDR2 YNNKEL (reference sequence). V lost 0 bases and J lost 0, with 6 bases in between.

This clone came up a few times. The CDR3 reads CASSLNHFRVANEKLFF. The CDR3 DNA reads as TGTGCCAGCAGCTTAAACCACTTCAGGGTAGCTAATGAAAAACTGTTTTTT. The chain is built from TRBV5-4 and TRBJ1-4, with a tentative D call TRBD1 (5 bases). V dropped 2 bases and J dropped 3 bases, with 17 bases sitting between them. Germline V lookup: CDR1 SGHNT, CDR2 YYREEE (reference sequence). This CDR3 comprises 17 residues.

V gene TRBV3-1 (or the pseudogene TRBV3-2) combines with J gene TRBJ1-3; D might be TRBD1 (5 bases). This CDR3 contains 15 residues. CDR1 is LGHDT and CDR2 is YNNKEL in the germline V gene (reference sequence). V shed 4 bases and J shed 6 bases, with 16 bases lying between them. CDR3 sequence: CASSPAGGILNTIYF. In nucleotides, the CDR3 is TGTGCCAGCAGCCCGGCCGGGGGGATCTTAAACACCATATATTTT.

The gene calls are TRBV7-9 and TRBJ1-1; 11 bases map to TRBD1. The germline CDR1 and CDR2 sequences are SEHNR and FQNEAQ (reference sequence). The CDR3 runs to 17 residues. The J segment lost 3 bases and the V segment lost 5 bases, leaving 11 bases of the junction unmatched. The DNA for the CDR3 is TGTGCCAGCAGCCCTAAAACCGGGACAGGGGGGGACACTGAAGCTTTCTTT. Its protein is CASSPKTGTGGDTEAFF.

V usage is TRBV6-6 and J usage is TRBJ1-1; no reliable D call. The CDR3 length is 11 residues. Germline V gene data show CDR1 as MNHNY and CDR2 as SVGAGI (reference sequence). V lost 6 bases and J 5 bases, leaving 7 bases between the germline ends. The CDR3 sequence is CASRVGTEAFF. CDR3 DNA sequence: TGTGCCAGCAGGGTCGGGACTGAAGCTTTCTTT.

V gene TRBV4-3 combines with J gene TRBJ2-7, with 7 nucleotides matching TRBD2. Unmatched junction bases numbered 2, after V lost 0 bases and J lost 3 bases. The CDR3 runs to 14 residues. Germline lookup yields CDR1 LGHNA and CDR2 YSLEER. The CDR3 spells CASSQDASGYEQYF. The CDR3 bases are TGCGCCAGCAGCCAAGACGCTAGCGGCTACGAGCAGTACTTC.

The chain joins TRBV5-1 to TRBJ2-7; 8 bases match TRBD1. Trimming cost V 4 bases and J 7 bases; bases outside gene matches: 10. CDR3 length equals 14 residues. Germline values: CDR1 SGHRS, CDR2 YFSETQ. CDR3 nucleotides: TGCGCCAGCAGCGCAGGGGGCGCGACCATTGAGCAGTACTTC. Its translation is CASSAGGATIEQYF.

The chain employs TRBV11-2 and TRBJ1-6, with D hard to call. The CDR3 runs to 15 residues. CDR1 is SGHAT and CDR2 is FQNNGV in the germline V gene. Trimming stripped 3 bases from V and 2 bases from J, with 8 bases between. CDR3 coding DNA: TGTGCCAGCAGCTTGGGTCAGGCCTATAATTCACCCCTCCACTTT. Amino acids: CASSLGQAYNSPLHF.